A single TCR beta chain is shown here with its context. Its antigen is unknown. This sample was taken from a study of post-analysis software for immune sequencing data. The wider study: Some patients lacked subtype; others had relapsing-remitting, secondary progressive or progressive-relapsing disease. Points from the study as a whole: Elevated frequency relative to controls characterized a handful of TRBV segments in patients, TRBV5-6, TRBV5-1 and TRBV20-1 among them.

The CDR3 is made up of 13 amino acids. Germline V lookup: CDR1 SGHRS, CDR2 YFSETQ. V lost 9 bases, J lost 5 bases, and 18 bases lay in between. cDNA libraries of TCR beta carried unique molecular identifiers. A single record per CDR3 protein comes from TCRdb applying MiXCR to the PCR reads. The sample lists fewer than 900,000 distinct CDR3 sequences; about half were seen once. This receptor was obtained from a girl between 10 and 17 years old with multiple sclerosis. This rearrangement joins TRBV5-1 to TRBJ2-7, with D possibly TRBD2 on 6 matching bases. Sequencing was done on a sample of blood. DNA for the CDR3: TGCGCCAACCCACGGGGGATCCCCCACGAGCAGTACTTC. This gives the protein CANPRGIPHEQYF.